Detailed here is one T cell receptor (beta chain). TCRdb's table, derived via immunoSEQ multiplex PCR, lists solely in-frame clones and lacks some. Here the sample spans roughly 100,000 clones, over 70% being singletons. V lost 5 bases and J 3 bases, leaving 11 bases between the germline ends. The CDR3 sequence is 13 residues long. Per the germline V gene, CDR1 is KGHSH and CDR2 is LQKENI. The data stem from a study of T cell responses to AZD1222 COVID-19 vaccine. The source material was peripheral blood, sampled on day 0 of AZD1222 vaccination. The chain recombines TRBV18 with TRBJ2-7; weak D call: TRBD1 (6 bases). The source is an adult in good health. CDR3 region: CASSTTGNYEQYF. The DNA of the CDR3 is TGTGCCAGCTCAACCACAGGGAACTACGAGCAGTACTTC.